The 17 T cell receptor beta chains in this list originate from one sample, sequenced in a study of control samples from healthy donors and cancer patients. Using immunoSEQ multiplex PCR, the repertoire was profiled, and TCRdb retains in-frame clones only, with some absent. The repertoire holds 200,000 or so clones, approximately 90% seen once, with 1.5% to 2% in the top ten. The sample was blood. All receptors derive from a man in his thirties or forties in good health.

This clone was seen once. Here the CDR3 DNA reads TGTGCCAGCAGCTCGACCTCCGGGACAAATGATAATTCACCCCTCCACTTT. Encoded protein: CASSSTSGTNDNSPLHF. The chain has TRBV7-6 and TRBJ1-6, with a weak D call TRBD1 (6 bases). The V and J ends lost 4 bases and 5 bases respectively, with 18 bases between them. CDR1 SGHVS and CDR2 FNYEAQ come from the germline V gene. The length of the CDR3 is 17 residues.

With respect to this clone: Additional DNA sequences in this sample encode the identical CDR3. The chain links TRBV11-2 to TRBJ2-3; D possibly matches TRBD1 or TRBD2 (5 bases each). The ends were cut back, 1 base at V and 3 bases at J, with 8 bases in the middle. The CDR3 spans 14 residues. Germline V gene data show CDR1 as SGHAT and CDR2 as FQNNGV. The CDR3 DNA is TGTGCCAGCAGCTTAGCCGGGGCGACAGATACGCAGTATTTT. It codes for CASSLAGATDTQYF.

This clone has a handful of counts. The chain is built from TRBV29-1 and TRBJ2-1; 8 bases line up with TRBD2. The V gene's germline CDR1 is SQVTM and CDR2 ANQGSEA. Unmatched junction bases numbered 8, after V lost 0 bases and J lost 7 bases. The CDR3 loop spans 15 amino acids. DNA for the CDR3: TGCAGCGTTGAAGAGCCAGCGGGGGTACGGAATGAGCAGTTCTTC. It specifies CSVEEPAGVRNEQFF.

In this sample, this clone turned up once. V gene TRBV6-5 combines with J gene TRBJ2-7; 9 bases match TRBD1. The CDR3 covers 14 residues. With V trimmed by 7 bases and J by 2 bases, 6 bases remained unmatched. Germline CDR1 and CDR2: MNHEY and SVGAGI. CDR3: CASTGQGSPYEQYF. Here the CDR3 DNA reads TGTGCCAGCACAGGACAGGGGTCCCCCTACGAGCAGTACTTC.

The rearrangement links TRBV27 to TRBJ1-4; TRBD1 matches at 9 bases. Germline trimming cut 5 bases from V and 2 bases from J; bases unmatched to any gene: 12. The CDR3 is made up of 18 amino acids. Looked up from germline, CDR1 is MNHEY and CDR2 is SMNVEV (reference sequence). The CDR3 loop is CASSPILRQGGTNEKLFF. The CDR3 DNA sequence: TGTGCCAGCAGTCCGATCCTACGACAGGGGGGGACTAATGAAAAACTGTTTTTT.

This clone was observed a single time. The chain employs TRBV12-3 or TRBV12-4 and TRBJ2-1; no firm D call. Trimming removed 4 bases at V and 4 bases at J, with 5 bases between. This CDR3 region has 12 residues. This CDR3 reads CASSWGYNEQFF. CDR3 DNA sequence: TGTGCCAGCAGTTGGGGTTACAATGAGCAGTTCTTC.

In its sample, this clone was seen once. V is TRBV11-2 and J is TRBJ2-3; TRBD2 agrees at 13 bases. The trim removed 4 bases at V and 6 bases at J, leaving 13 bases unmatched. Germline V gene sequence: CDR1 SGHAT, CDR2 FQNNGV. The CDR3 extends over 18 amino acids. This CDR3 reads CASSYLAGTSGARDTQYF. CDR3 DNA sequence: TGTGCCAGCAGCTACCTGGCCGGGACTAGCGGGGCTCGGGATACGCAGTATTTT.

This clone has a single count. This chain joins TRBV5-1 and TRBJ1-6, with 9 bases identical to TRBD1. From germline, CDR1 is SGHRS and CDR2 YFSETQ. The CDR3 extends over 17 amino acids. The J segment lost 0 bases and the V segment lost 3 bases, leaving 4 bases of the junction unmatched. CDR3 residues: CASSSGQGDSYNSPLHF. CDR3 nucleotides: TGCGCCAGCAGCTCGGGACAGGGTGACTCCTATAATTCACCCCTCCACTTT. Together with reference TRBV5-1 and TRBJ1-6, the CDR3 gives the full variable domain: KAGVTQTPRYLIKTRGQQVTLSCSPISGHRSVSWYQQTPGQGLQFLFEYFSETQRNKGNFPGRFSGRQFSNSRSEMNVSTLELGDSALYLCASSSGQGDSYNSPLHFGNGTRLTVT.

The chain links TRBV18 to TRBJ1-1; 9 bases line up with TRBD1. The CDR3 spans 17 residues. Germline V gene sequence: CDR1 KGHSH, CDR2 LQKENI. V shed 3 bases and J 0 bases; nucleotides not matched to a gene: 8. CDR3 protein: CASSPRQGGIMNTEAFF. CDR3 nucleotide sequence: TGTGCCAGCTCACCCCGACAGGGGGGGATCATGAACACTGAAGCTTTCTTT.

The rearrangement uses TRBV11-3 and TRBJ2-7, with TRBD2 identical over 7 bases. This CDR3 comprises 11 residues. Trimming cost V 5 bases and J 8 bases; bases outside gene matches: 3. The germline gives CDR1 SGHNT, CDR2 YENEEA. The chain's CDR3 is CASSAGDQQYF. The CDR3 DNA is TGTGCCAGCAGCGCGGGGGACCAGCAGTACTTC.

The chain is built from TRBV4-1 and TRBJ1-5; D unresolved. Trimming took off 0 bases at V and 8 bases at J, with 17 bases between the two ends. From germline, CDR1 is MGHRA and CDR2 YSYEKL. This CDR3 is 16 amino acids long. CDR3 sequence (DNA): TGCGCCAGCAGCCAAGACTCCACCGGTTTGAGAAAGCCCCAGCATTTT. Protein product: CASSQDSTGLRKPQHF.

The chain links TRBV3-1 (or the pseudogene TRBV3-2) to TRBJ2-4; D uncertain. Trimming removed 3 bases from V and 5 bases from J, with 8 bases in between. The CDR3 spans 13 residues. Germline CDR1 reads LGHDT; CDR2 reads YNNKEL (reference sequence). CDR3: CASSQRRENIQYF. The CDR3 DNA is TGTGCCAGCAGCCAGAGACGAGAAAACATTCAGTACTTC.

The chain carries TRBV2 and TRBJ2-2, with a weak D call TRBD1 (6 bases). Germline CDR1 SNHLY, CDR2 FYNNEI. The CDR3 loop spans 14 amino acids. Trimming cost V 4 bases and J 2 bases, with 8 bases left between them. The CDR3 DNA reads TGTGCCAGCAGTGGGACAGAAAACACCGGGGAGCTGTTTTTT. Protein sequence: CASSGTENTGELFF.

In nucleotides, the CDR3 is TGTGCCAGCAGCGTAGAGTTTGGCGAACCGAACACTGAAGCTTTCTTT. It specifies CASSVEFGEPNTEAFF. The rearrangement links TRBV7-9 to TRBJ1-1, with D hard to call. CDR1 and CDR2 from the germline V gene are SEHNR and FQNEAQ (reference sequence). V was cut by 5 bases and J by 1 base, with 17 bases left in between. The CDR3 has 16 residues.

Details on this clone: An end of the junction does not agree with germline; a read error may underlie this. The chain couples TRBV9 to TRBJ1-1, with D tentatively TRBD1 (6 bases). This CDR3 comprises 14 residues. Germline V gene data show CDR1 as SGDLS and CDR2 as YYNGEE. The DNA for the CDR3 is TGTGCCAGCAGCGCCAGGGGTGTGAATACTGAAGCTTTCTTT. Its protein is CASSARGVNTEAFF.

The gene calls are TRBV11-2 and TRBJ1-4, with D hard to call. Deletions cut 2 bases from V and 2 bases from J, with 9 bases between. The CDR3 extends over 15 amino acids. In germline, CDR1 is SGHAT, CDR2 FQNNGV. DNA for the CDR3: TGTGCCAGCAGCTTATATGTGGGGACTAATGAAAAACTGTTTTTT. Translated: CASSLYVGTNEKLFF.

This clone is a singleton in its sample. The chain links TRBV5-1 to TRBJ1-1; D is perhaps TRBD1 (5 bases). The germline CDR1 and CDR2 sequences are SGHRS and YFSETQ. V lost 4 bases, J lost 0 bases, and 16 bases lay in between. The length of the CDR3 is 16 residues. The CDR3 DNA sequence: TGCGCCAGCAGCACCGGACACAACCCCATGAACACTGAAGCTTTCTTT. Encoded protein: CASSTGHNPMNTEAFF.